This T cell receptor (beta chain) emerged from a study of cytotoxic CD8 clonotypes in ibrutinib-treated CLL. On the study more broadly: Of a cohort that held around 10 relapsed/refractory and some 14 treatment-naive patients, fewer than 18 were IGHV unmutated. Study observations and caveats: Clonality increased at ibrutinib response, then returned toward baseline at progression. Measured clonality at baseline was greater than in age-matched healthy donors and tracked with circulating CD8+ T-cell counts.

Roughly 1.9 micrograms of genomic DNA (from cryopreserved PBMCs) were used for TCR beta libraries. Trimming cost V 2 bases and J 4 bases, with 11 bases left between them. Germline CDR1 reads KGHSH; CDR2 reads LQKENI. This CDR3 is built from 14 residues. Clones were sequenced by immunoSEQ multiplex PCR, and TCRdb holds only the in-frame ones, with some missing. The profile shows under 9,500 clones, roughly three quarters of them singletons. This clone occurred once. The antigen remains unidentified. The sample was PBMCs, taken before ibrutinib treatment. The chain joins TRBV18 to TRBJ1-2; tentative D call: TRBD1 (6 bases). The source is a human donor with chronic lymphocytic leukemia. DNA of the CDR3: TGTGCCAGCTCACCAGAGAGGGGGGCCTATGGCTACACCTTC. Encoded protein: CASSPERGAYGYTF.